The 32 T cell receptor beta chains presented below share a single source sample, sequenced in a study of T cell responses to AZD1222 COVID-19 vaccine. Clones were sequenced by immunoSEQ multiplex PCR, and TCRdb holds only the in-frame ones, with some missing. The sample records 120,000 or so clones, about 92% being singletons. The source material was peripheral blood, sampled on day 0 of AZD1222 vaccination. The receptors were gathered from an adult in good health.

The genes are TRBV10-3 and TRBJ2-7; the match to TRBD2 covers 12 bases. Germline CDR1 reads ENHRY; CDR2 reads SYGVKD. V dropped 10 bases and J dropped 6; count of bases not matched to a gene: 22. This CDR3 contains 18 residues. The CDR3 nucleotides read TGTGCCACCGCGGAAGCCAGGGGGAAGGGGACTAGCGGGCTCGAGCAGTACTTC. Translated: CATAEARGKGTSGLEQYF.

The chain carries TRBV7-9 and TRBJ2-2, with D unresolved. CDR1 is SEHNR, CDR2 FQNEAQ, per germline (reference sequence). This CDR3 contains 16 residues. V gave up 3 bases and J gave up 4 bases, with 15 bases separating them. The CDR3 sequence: CASSFLAKTTTGELFF. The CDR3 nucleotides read TGTGCCAGCAGCTTTTTGGCCAAAACGACCACCGGGGAGCTGTTTTTT.

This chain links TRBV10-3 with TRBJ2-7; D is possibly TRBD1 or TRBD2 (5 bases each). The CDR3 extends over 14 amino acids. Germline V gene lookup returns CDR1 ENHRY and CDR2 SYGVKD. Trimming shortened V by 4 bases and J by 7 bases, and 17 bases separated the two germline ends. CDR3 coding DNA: TGTGCCATCAGTGGCCCCGGGAAAGAGGGGGAGCAGTACTTC. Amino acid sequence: CAISGPGKEGEQYF.

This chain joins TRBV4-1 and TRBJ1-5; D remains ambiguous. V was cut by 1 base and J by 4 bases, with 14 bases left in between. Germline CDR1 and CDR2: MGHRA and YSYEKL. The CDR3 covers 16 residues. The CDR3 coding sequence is TGCGCCAGCAGCCAAGGGCAGGTCTTTTTTAATCAGCCCCAGCATTTT. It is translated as CASSQGQVFFNQPQHF.

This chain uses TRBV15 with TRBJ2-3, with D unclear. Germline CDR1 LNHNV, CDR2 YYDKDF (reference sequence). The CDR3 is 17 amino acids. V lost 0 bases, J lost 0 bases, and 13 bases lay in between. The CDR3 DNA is TGTGCCACCAGCAGAGATGGGTGGCTCTCTAGCACAGATACGCAGTATTTT. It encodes CATSRDGWLSSTDTQYF.

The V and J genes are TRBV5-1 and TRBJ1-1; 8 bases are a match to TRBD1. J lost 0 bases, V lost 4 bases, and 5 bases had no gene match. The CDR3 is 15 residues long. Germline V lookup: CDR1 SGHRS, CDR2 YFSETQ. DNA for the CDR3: TGCGCCAGCAGCGCCGGGACAGGAATGAACACTGAAGCTTTCTTT. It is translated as CASSAGTGMNTEAFF. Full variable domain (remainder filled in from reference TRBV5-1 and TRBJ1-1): KAGVTQTPRYLIKTRGQQVTLSCSPISGHRSVSWYQQTPGQGLQFLFEYFSETQRNKGNFPGRFSGRQFSNSRSEMNVSTLELGDSALYLCASSAGTGMNTEAFFGQGTRLTVV.

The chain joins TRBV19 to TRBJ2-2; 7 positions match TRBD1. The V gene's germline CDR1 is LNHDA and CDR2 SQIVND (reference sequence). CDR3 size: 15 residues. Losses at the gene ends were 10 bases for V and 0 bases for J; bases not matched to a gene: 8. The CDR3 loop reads CATPSTGANTGELFF. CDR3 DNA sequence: TGTGCCACCCCCAGCACAGGGGCGAACACCGGGGAGCTGTTTTTT.

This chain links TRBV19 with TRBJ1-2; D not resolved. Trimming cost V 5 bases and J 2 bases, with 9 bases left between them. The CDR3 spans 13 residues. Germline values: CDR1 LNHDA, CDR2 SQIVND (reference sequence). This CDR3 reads CASSQVGNYGYTF. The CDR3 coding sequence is TGTGCCAGTAGTCAAGTCGGCAACTATGGCTACACCTTC.

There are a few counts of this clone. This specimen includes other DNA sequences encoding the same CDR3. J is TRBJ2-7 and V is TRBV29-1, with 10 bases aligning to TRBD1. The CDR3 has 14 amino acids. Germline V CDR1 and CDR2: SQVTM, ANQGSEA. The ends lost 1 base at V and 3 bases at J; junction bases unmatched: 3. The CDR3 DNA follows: TGCAGCGTTGAAGGGACAGGGGGAATCTACGAGCAGTACTTC. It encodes CSVEGTGGIYEQYF.

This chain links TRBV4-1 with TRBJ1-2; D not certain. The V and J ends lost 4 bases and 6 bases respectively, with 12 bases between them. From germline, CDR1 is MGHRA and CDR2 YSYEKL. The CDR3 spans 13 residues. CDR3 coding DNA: TGCGCCAGCAGCCCCCGATCCCAGCATGGCTACACCTTC. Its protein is CASSPRSQHGYTF.

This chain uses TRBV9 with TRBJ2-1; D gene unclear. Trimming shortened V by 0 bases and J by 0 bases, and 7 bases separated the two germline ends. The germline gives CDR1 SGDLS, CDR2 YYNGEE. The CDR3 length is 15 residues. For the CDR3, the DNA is TGTGCCAGCAGCGTAGGAAGTTCCTCCTACAATGAGCAGTTCTTC. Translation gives CASSVGSSSYNEQFF.

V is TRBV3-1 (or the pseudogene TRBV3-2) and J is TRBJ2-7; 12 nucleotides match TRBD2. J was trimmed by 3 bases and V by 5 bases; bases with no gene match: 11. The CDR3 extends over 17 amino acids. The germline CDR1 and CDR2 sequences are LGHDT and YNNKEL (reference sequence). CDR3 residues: CASSAGRRTSGNYEQYF. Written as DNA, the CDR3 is TGTGCCAGCAGCGCGGGACGCAGGACTAGCGGGAACTACGAGCAGTACTTC.

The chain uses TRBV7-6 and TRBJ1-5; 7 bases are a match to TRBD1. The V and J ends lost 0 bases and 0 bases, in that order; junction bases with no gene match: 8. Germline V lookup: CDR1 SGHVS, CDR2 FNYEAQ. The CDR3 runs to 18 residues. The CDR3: CASSLAPPGGYSNQPQHF. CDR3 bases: TGTGCCAGCAGCTTAGCTCCCCCAGGGGGGTATAGCAATCAGCCCCAGCATTTT. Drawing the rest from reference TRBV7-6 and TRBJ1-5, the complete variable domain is GAGVSQSPRYKVTKRGQDVALRCDPISGHVSLYWYRQALGQGPEFLTYFNYEAQQDKSGLPNDRFSAERPEGSISTLTIQRTEQRDSAMYRCASSLAPPGGYSNQPQHFGDGTRLSIL.

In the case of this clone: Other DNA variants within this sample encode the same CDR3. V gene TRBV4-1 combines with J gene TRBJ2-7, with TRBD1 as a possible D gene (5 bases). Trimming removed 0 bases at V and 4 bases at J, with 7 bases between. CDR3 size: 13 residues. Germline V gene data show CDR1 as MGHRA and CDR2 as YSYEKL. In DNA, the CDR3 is TGCGCCAGCAGCCAAGAAAGGGGTTACGAGCAGTACTTC. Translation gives CASSQERGYEQYF.

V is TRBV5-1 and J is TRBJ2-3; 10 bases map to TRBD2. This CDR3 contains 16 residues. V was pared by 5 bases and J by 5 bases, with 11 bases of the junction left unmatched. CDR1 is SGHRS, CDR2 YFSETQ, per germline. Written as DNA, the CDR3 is TGCGCCAGCAGTCGATCCAGCGGGAGGGCTGAAGATACGCAGTATTTT. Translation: CASSRSSGRAEDTQYF.

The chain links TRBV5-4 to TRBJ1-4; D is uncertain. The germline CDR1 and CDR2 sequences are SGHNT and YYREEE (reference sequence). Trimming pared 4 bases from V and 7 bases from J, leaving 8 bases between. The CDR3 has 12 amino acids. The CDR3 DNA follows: TGTGCCAGCAGCCCAGTAGGTGAAAAACTGTTTTTT. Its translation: CASSPVGEKLFF.

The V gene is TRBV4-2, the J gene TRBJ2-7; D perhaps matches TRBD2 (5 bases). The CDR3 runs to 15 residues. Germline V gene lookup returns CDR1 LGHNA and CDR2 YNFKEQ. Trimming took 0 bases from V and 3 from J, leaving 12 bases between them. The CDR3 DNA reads TGTGCCAGCAGCCAAGATAAGGCTAGCAGCTACGAGCAGTACTTC. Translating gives CASSQDKASSYEQYF.

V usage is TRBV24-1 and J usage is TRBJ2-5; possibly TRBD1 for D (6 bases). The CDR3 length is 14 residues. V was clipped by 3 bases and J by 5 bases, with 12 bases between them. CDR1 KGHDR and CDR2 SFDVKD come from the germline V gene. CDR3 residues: CATSDVDSRETQYF. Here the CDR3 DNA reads TGTGCCACCAGTGATGTGGACAGCCGGGAGACCCAGTACTTC.

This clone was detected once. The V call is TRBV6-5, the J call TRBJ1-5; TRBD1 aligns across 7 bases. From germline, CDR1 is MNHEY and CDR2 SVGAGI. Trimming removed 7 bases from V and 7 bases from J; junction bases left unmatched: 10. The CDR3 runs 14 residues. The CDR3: CASTTTGKGQPQHF. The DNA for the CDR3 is TGTGCCAGCACTACGACAGGGAAGGGACAGCCCCAGCATTTT.

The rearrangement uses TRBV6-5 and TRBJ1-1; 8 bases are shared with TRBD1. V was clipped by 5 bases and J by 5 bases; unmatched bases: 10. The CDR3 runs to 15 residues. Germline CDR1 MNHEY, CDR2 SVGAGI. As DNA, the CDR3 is TGTGCCAGCAGTCCGCGGACAGGGAGGTGGACTGAAGCTTTCTTT. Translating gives CASSPRTGRWTEAFF.

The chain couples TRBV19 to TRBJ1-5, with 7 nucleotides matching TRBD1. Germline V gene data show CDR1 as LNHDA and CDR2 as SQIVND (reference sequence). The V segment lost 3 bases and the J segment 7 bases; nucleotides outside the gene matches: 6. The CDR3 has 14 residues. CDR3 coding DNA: TGTGCCAGTAGTATCGACAGGGTAGGGCAGCCCCAGCATTTT. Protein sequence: CASSIDRVGQPQHF.

The CDR3 sequence: CASSREYTDTQYF. CDR3 nucleotides: TGTGCCAGCAGCAGGGAGTACACAGATACGCAGTATTTT. The chain is built from TRBV6-5 and TRBJ2-3; either TRBD1 or TRBD2 may supply D (5 bases each). Trimming stripped 6 bases from V and 2 bases from J, with 9 bases between. The germline V gene has CDR1 MNHEY and CDR2 SVGAGI. CDR3 length equals 13 residues.

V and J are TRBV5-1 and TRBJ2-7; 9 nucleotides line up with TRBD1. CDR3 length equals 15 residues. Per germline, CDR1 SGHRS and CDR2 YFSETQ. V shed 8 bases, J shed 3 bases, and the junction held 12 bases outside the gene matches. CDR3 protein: CASSTLRQGGYEQYF. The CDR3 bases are TGCGCCAGTTCGACCCTAAGACAGGGGGGCTACGAGCAGTACTTC.

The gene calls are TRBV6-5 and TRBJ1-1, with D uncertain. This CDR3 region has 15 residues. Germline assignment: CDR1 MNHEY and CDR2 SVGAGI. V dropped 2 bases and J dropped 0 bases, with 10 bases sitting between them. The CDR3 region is CASSYDRRLNTEAFF. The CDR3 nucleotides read TGTGCCAGCAGTTACGATCGCAGGTTGAACACTGAAGCTTTCTTT.

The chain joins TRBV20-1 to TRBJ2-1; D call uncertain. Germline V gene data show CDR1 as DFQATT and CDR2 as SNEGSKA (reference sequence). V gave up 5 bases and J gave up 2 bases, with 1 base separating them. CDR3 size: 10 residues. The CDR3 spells CSAPYNEQFF. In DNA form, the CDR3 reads TGCAGTGCTCCCTACAATGAGCAGTTCTTC.

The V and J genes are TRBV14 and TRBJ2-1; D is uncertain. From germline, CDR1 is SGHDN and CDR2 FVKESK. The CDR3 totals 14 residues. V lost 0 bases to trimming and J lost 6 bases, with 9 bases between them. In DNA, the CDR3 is TGTGCCAGCAGCCAAGATAGGATCTTCAATGAGCAGTTCTTC. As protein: CASSQDRIFNEQFF.

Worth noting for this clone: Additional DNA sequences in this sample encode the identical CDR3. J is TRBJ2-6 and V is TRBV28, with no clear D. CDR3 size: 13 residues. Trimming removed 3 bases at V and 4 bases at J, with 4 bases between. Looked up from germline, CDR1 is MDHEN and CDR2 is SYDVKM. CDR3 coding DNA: TGTGCCAGCAGTTTCTCGGGGGCCAACGTCCTGACTTTC. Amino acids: CASSFSGANVLTF.

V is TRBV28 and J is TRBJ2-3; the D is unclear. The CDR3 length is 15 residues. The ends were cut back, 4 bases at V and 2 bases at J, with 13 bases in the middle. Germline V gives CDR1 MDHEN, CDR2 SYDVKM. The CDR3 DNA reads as TGTGCCAGCAGTTCTACCGAAGGGAACACAGATACGCAGTATTTT. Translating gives CASSSTEGNTDTQYF.

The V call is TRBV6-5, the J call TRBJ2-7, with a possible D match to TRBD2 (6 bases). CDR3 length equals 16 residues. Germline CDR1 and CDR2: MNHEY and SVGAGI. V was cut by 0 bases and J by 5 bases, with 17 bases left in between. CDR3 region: CASSYSSTSKVDEQYF. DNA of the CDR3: TGTGCCAGCAGTTACTCCTCGACTAGTAAGGTAGACGAGCAGTACTTC.

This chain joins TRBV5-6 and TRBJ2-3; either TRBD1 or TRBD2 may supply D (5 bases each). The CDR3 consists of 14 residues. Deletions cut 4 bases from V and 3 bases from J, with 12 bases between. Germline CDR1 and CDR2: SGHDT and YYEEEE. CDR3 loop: CASSRGRSTDTQYF. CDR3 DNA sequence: TGTGCCAGCAGCAGGGGACGGTCAACAGATACGCAGTATTTT.

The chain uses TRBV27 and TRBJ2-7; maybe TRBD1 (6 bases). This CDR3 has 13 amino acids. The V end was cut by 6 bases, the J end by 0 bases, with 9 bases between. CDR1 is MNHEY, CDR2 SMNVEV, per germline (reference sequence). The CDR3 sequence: CASRGDISYEQYF. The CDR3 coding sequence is TGTGCCAGCAGAGGGGACATCTCCTACGAGCAGTACTTC.

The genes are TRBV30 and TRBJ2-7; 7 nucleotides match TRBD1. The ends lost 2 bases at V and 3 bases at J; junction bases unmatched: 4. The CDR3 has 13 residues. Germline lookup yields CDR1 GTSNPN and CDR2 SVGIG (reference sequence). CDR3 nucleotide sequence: TGTGCCTGGAGTCCGACAGGGTTCTACGAGCAGTACTTC. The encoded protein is CAWSPTGFYEQYF.